A single sample gave rise to the 27 T cell receptor beta chains below, sequenced in a study of Ad26.COV2.S vaccination and SARS-CoV-2 variants (dated by TCRdb to the early 2020s). The meaning of the sample's treatment or condition label: 15 to 20 received Ad26.COV2.S at low or high dose, single or two shots; about five received placebo; per-sample allocation not given. Repertoires of vaccine and placebo recipients were sequenced from samples collected on day 63 after the first injection. Library creation used the immunoSEQ multiplex PCR assay. Held by TCRdb, this immuneACCESS table contains in-frame sequences only and omits some clones. Under half of the omission traces to an unresolved V gene where checked; the cause of the rest is unknown. The sample table records hundreds of thousands of clones; around 92% of these occur just once. Less than 2% of the sample comes from the top ten. The starting material was peripheral blood, obtained in a trial of Ad26.COV2.S vaccine versus placebo. These TCRs come from a person aged 18-60 years who received the Ad26.COV2.S COVID-19 vaccine or a placebo.

V and J are TRBV19 and TRBJ2-5, with 7 nucleotides matching TRBD1. V shed 5 bases, J shed 3 bases, and the junction held 9 bases outside the gene matches. This CDR3 has 15 residues. The germline V gene has CDR1 LNHDA and CDR2 SQIVND (reference sequence). CDR3 loop: CASSLRDSRKETQYF. In DNA form, the CDR3 reads TGTGCCAGTAGTCTACGGGACAGTCGGAAAGAGACCCAGTACTTC.

Turning to this clone: A junction boundary mismatches the germline segment, possibly from a read error. This chain joins TRBV3-1 (or the pseudogene TRBV3-2) and TRBJ2-7; 11 bases line up with TRBD2. This CDR3 region has 12 residues. The germline V gene has CDR1 LGHDT and CDR2 YNNKEL (reference sequence). CDR3 amino acids: CASSQDRGLAAF. The DNA of the CDR3 is TGTGCCAGCAGCCAAGATCGGGGACTAGCGGCCTTC.

The rearrangement uses TRBV27 and TRBJ1-1; 7 bases line up with TRBD1. CDR3 size: 12 residues. The J segment lost 8 bases and the V segment lost 6 bases, leaving 6 bases of the junction unmatched. CDR1 is MNHEY, CDR2 SMNVEV, per germline (reference sequence). The CDR3 DNA reads TGTGCCAGCAGGGCCGACAGGGAGGAAGCTTTCTTT. Encoded protein: CASRADREEAFF.

This chain links TRBV2 with TRBJ2-7; D is perhaps TRBD2 (6 bases). The V end lost 3 bases, the J end lost 1 base, and 10 bases lay between the germline ends. Germline CDR1 SNHLY, CDR2 FYNNEI. The CDR3 has 14 amino acids. CDR3 in amino acids: CASSEQGLSYEQYF. As DNA, the CDR3 is TGTGCCAGCAGTGAGCAGGGACTTTCCTACGAGCAGTACTTC.

The J gene is TRBJ2-2, the V gene TRBV7-9; 7 positions match TRBD1. Trimming cost V 2 bases and J 4 bases; bases outside gene matches: 10. Germline loops: CDR1 SEHNR, CDR2 FQNEAQ (reference sequence). The CDR3 length is 17 residues. CDR3 DNA sequence: TGTGCCAGCAGCTTATTAGCTACAGGGGCAATCACCGGGGAGCTGTTTTTT. Residues: CASSLLATGAITGELFF. The whole variable domain, filled in from reference TRBV7-9 and TRBJ2-2, reads DTGVSQNPRHKITKRGQNVTFRCDPISEHNRLYWYRQTLGQGPEFLTYFQNEAQLEKSRLLSDRFSAERPKGSFSTLEIQRTEQGDSAMYLCASSLLATGAITGELFFGEGSRLTVL.

The J gene is TRBJ2-1, the V gene TRBV15; TRBD1 aligns across 11 bases. Germline CDR1 reads LNHNV; CDR2 reads YYDKDF (reference sequence). V lost 7 bases and J lost 8; bases outside the gene matches: 10. The CDR3 loop spans 15 amino acids. This CDR3 is CATTIFPGQGDEQFF. CDR3 DNA: TGTGCCACCACCATATTCCCGGGACAGGGGGATGAGCAGTTCTTC.

The chain carries TRBV11-2 and TRBJ1-2; D gene unclear. This CDR3 contains 14 residues. CDR1 and CDR2 (germline): SGHAT, FQNNGV. V was pared by 4 bases and J by 1 base, with 10 bases between. The CDR3 DNA sequence: TGTGCCAGCAGCTCGGGCCCTCTTAACTATGGCTACACCTTC. Its protein is CASSSGPLNYGYTF.

The chain recombines TRBV28 with TRBJ2-6, with 8 positions matching TRBD1. The germline CDR1 and CDR2 sequences are MDHEN and SYDVKM. Trimming cost V 5 bases and J 1 base; bases outside gene matches: 13. The CDR3 contains 19 residues. CDR3 sequence: CASSLRPGQAQSGANVLTF. CDR3 sequence (DNA): TGTGCCAGCAGTCTTCGCCCGGGACAGGCTCAGTCTGGGGCCAACGTCCTGACTTTC.

V and J are TRBV12-3 or TRBV12-4 and TRBJ2-1; D call uncertain. The CDR3 covers 13 residues. Trimming removed 1 base from V and 7 bases from J, with 8 bases in between. The CDR3 nucleotides read TGTGCCAGCAGTTTAGTACAAACTAATGAGCAGTTCTTC. Translating gives CASSLVQTNEQFF.

This chain joins TRBV27 and TRBJ1-2, with D perhaps TRBD1 (5 bases). This CDR3 has 14 residues. Trimming removed 3 bases from V and 2 bases from J, with 10 bases in between. Germline CDR1 MNHEY, CDR2 SMNVEV (reference sequence). The CDR3 reads CASSLRRQNYGYTF. In nucleotides, the CDR3 is TGTGCCAGCAGTTTGAGGCGACAGAACTATGGCTACACCTTC.

The chain couples TRBV23-1 to TRBJ2-1, with no clear D. TRBV23-1 is placed among ORFs of uncertain function. V shed 10 bases and J shed 9 bases, with 10 bases lying between them. CDR3 size: 10 residues. CDR3 protein: CATPRLEQFF. CDR3 coding DNA: TGCGCCACCCCACGTCTTGAGCAGTTCTTC.

The chain employs TRBV7-2 and TRBJ1-2; TRBD1 might be the D (5 bases). Germline-derived CDR1 and CDR2 are SGHTA and FQGNSA. V was cut by 4 bases and J by 0 bases, with 9 bases left in between. The CDR3 has 14 amino acids. CDR3 loop: CASSYRQTNYGYTF. CDR3 DNA: TGTGCCAGCAGCTACCGACAGACTAACTATGGCTACACCTTC.

The chain is built from TRBV27 and TRBJ2-7; TRBD1 aligns across 8 bases. With V trimmed by 5 bases and J by 3 bases, 12 bases remained unmatched. In germline, CDR1 is MNHEY, CDR2 SMNVEV (reference sequence). The CDR3 extends over 16 amino acids. The CDR3 coding sequence is TGTGCCAGCAGTCGGAATATAAGGACAGGGATCTACGAGCAGTACTTC. Translating gives CASSRNIRTGIYEQYF.

This sequence joins TRBV11-2 and TRBJ1-4; a possible D gene is TRBD1 (6 bases). Per the germline V gene, CDR1 is SGHAT and CDR2 is FQNNGV. Deletions cut 6 bases from V and 2 bases from J, with 16 bases between. CDR3 length: 16 amino acids. CDR3 residues: CASSPRGATTNEKLFF. As DNA, the CDR3 is TGTGCCAGCAGTCCTCGGGGGGCCACGACTAATGAAAAACTGTTTTTT. Looking up the rest from reference TRBV11-2 and TRBJ1-4 gives the full variable domain: EAGVAQSPRYKIIEKRQSVAFWCNPISGHATLYWYQQILGQGPKLLIQFQNNGVVDDSQLPKDRFSAERLKGVDSTLKIQPAKLEDSAVYLCASSPRGATTNEKLFFGSGTQLSVL.

The chain has TRBV6-5 and TRBJ2-2; TRBD1 agrees at 7 bases. This CDR3 is 15 amino acids long. Germline CDR1 is MNHEY and CDR2 is SVGAGI. Trimming removed 6 bases from V and 1 base from J; junction bases left unmatched: 5. CDR3 amino acids: CASRTGQVNTGELFF. DNA for the CDR3: TGTGCCAGCAGGACAGGACAGGTGAACACCGGGGAGCTGTTTTTT.

This clone came up once. The rearrangement uses TRBV4-3 and TRBJ2-3; D possibly corresponds to TRBD2 (6 bases). Germline CDR1 reads LGHNA; CDR2 reads YSLEER. CDR3 length: 16 amino acids. V lost 0 bases and J lost 4, with 14 bases in between. The CDR3 nucleotides are TGCGCCAGCAGCCAAGACCTGGCATCGGGGGCAGATACGCAGTATTTT. Amino acids: CASSQDLASGADTQYF.

V usage is TRBV19 and J usage is TRBJ2-1; 7 nucleotides match TRBD2. Trimming took 5 bases from V and 5 from J; bases not matched to a gene: 9. Germline V gene lookup returns CDR1 LNHDA and CDR2 SQIVND (reference sequence). This CDR3 has 15 residues. The CDR3 DNA reads as TGTGCCAGTAGTCTCCGAGCGGGGATGAACAATGAGCAGTTCTTC. Its protein product is CASSLRAGMNNEQFF.

The CDR3 bases are TGCGCCAGCAGCCAAGATCCCGGACAGGGACCTAATGAGCAGTTCTTC. It yields the protein CASSQDPGQGPNEQFF. The chain combines TRBV4-1 with TRBJ2-1; 8 nucleotides agree with TRBD1. This CDR3 spans 16 amino acids. J gave up 7 bases and V 0 bases, and 8 bases lay outside the gene matches. From germline, CDR1 is MGHRA and CDR2 YSYEKL.

The V gene is TRBV7-9, the J gene TRBJ2-1, with D perhaps TRBD1 (6 bases). This CDR3 comprises 16 residues. V lost 4 bases and J lost 0, with 13 bases in between. Germline CDR1 SEHNR, CDR2 FQNEAQ (reference sequence). The CDR3 coding sequence is TGTGCCAGCAGCTCGACGACAGGAGACTCCTACAATGAGCAGTTCTTC. It is translated as CASSSTTGDSYNEQFF.

The chain couples TRBV5-5 to TRBJ1-4, with 10 positions matching TRBD1. CDR3 length equals 16 residues. With 3 bases clipped from V and 3 bases from J, the junction kept 5 bases outside the gene matches. The germline gives CDR1 SGHKS, CDR2 YYEKEE (reference sequence). CDR3 in amino acids: CASSSGGTGANEKLFF. CDR3 nucleotides: TGTGCCAGCAGCTCCGGGGGGACAGGGGCTAATGAAAAACTGTTTTTT.

The chain has TRBV15 and TRBJ1-2; D ambiguous. The V gene's germline CDR1 is LNHNV and CDR2 YYDKDF (reference sequence). Trimming took 4 bases from V and 1 from J, leaving 13 bases between them. The CDR3 runs to 15 residues. Here the CDR3 DNA reads TGTGCCACCAGCAACACGAACCACAATAACTATGGCTACACCTTC. Translating gives CATSNTNHNNYGYTF.

The rearrangement joins TRBV4-1 to TRBJ1-2; D gene uncertain. The V gene's germline CDR1 is MGHRA and CDR2 YSYEKL. V lost 0 bases and J 0 bases, leaving 8 bases between the germline ends. The CDR3 is 15 amino acids. CDR3 sequence reads: CASSQDWGANYGYTF. The CDR3 DNA follows: TGCGCCAGCAGCCAAGACTGGGGAGCTAACTATGGCTACACCTTC.

This chain connects TRBV6-5 to TRBJ1-1; D is undetermined. The V gene lost 9 bases and the J gene lost 1 base, with 9 bases spanning the gap. From germline, CDR1 is MNHEY and CDR2 SVGAGI. The CDR3 sequence is 12 residues long. CDR3 in amino acids: CASTTGNTEAFF. CDR3 nucleotides: TGTGCCAGTACGACGGGGAACACTGAAGCTTTCTTT.

This clone appeared once. This chain uses TRBV3-1 (or the pseudogene TRBV3-2) with TRBJ2-4, with D uncertain. CDR1 LGHDT and CDR2 YNNKEL come from the germline V gene (reference sequence). V was trimmed by 2 bases and J by 3 bases, leaving 8 bases between them. This CDR3 region has 14 residues. The CDR3 here is CASSQMDGKNIQYF. For the CDR3, the DNA is TGTGCCAGCAGCCAAATGGACGGCAAAAACATTCAGTACTTC.

This clone has just one count. The rearrangement uses TRBV4-3 and TRBJ2-7; TRBD1 aligns across 8 bases. CDR1 is LGHNA, CDR2 YSLEER, per germline. There are 15 residues in the CDR3. The V gene end was trimmed by 1 base and the J gene end by 6 bases; junction bases not matched to a gene: 8. The CDR3 spells CASSQARDRRVEQYF. CDR3 nucleotide sequence: TGCGCCAGCAGCCAAGCCCGGGACAGGCGAGTCGAGCAGTACTTC.

The rearrangement uses TRBV4-1 and TRBJ2-7, with D uncertain. V lost 1 base to trimming and J lost 0 bases, with 7 bases between them. CDR3 length equals 14 residues. Germline V gene lookup returns CDR1 MGHRA and CDR2 YSYEKL. For the CDR3, the DNA is TGCGCCAGCAGCCAAGGCACAATCTCCTACGAGCAGTACTTC. Translated: CASSQGTISYEQYF.

This clone was seen once. J is TRBJ1-5 and V is TRBV18, with no clear D. The CDR3 runs to 15 residues. Trimming shortened V by 3 bases and J by 7 bases, and 16 bases separated the two germline ends. The germline gives CDR1 KGHSH, CDR2 LQKENI. In DNA, the CDR3 is TGTGCCAGCTCACCGAACGGACCGGGAGACCAGCCCCAGCATTTT. Its translation is CASSPNGPGDQPQHF.